This is a list of T cell receptor beta chains from one sample in a study of T-cell reconstitution after alpha-beta-depleted transplantation in children. TCRdb re-called the PCR reads through MiXCR, storing one row per CDR3 protein. The table records 360,000 or so distinct CDR3 sequences, around 20% of them present only once. The material sequenced was PBMCs from the stem cell graft donor, taken from the stem cell graft. The receptors come from a human donor who donated a stem cell graft to a child with acute myeloid leukemia. The CDR3 runs from the conserved cysteine through the conserved F or W. The D gene is left open where the match is weak. Part of the rows lack a size; the others show once, few, many or a class for expanded clones.

.,TRBJ2-7,TRBD2,TRBV10-3,TGTGCCATCAGGCCGGGGACTAGCGGGAGTTACGAGCAGTACTTC,CAIRPGTSGSYEQYF
.,TRBJ2-7,TRBD2,TRBV7-2,TGTGCCAGCAGCTTACAGCGGGGTCCCTACGAGCAGTACTTC,CASSLQRGPYEQYF
many,TRBJ1-1,.,TRBV6-5,TGTGCCAGCAGTCGCCAAACGCTGAACACTGAAGCTTTCTTT,CASSRQTLNTEAFF
few,TRBJ2-5,TRBD2,TRBV7-2,TGTGCCAGCAGCTTAGGCGGGAGTACTGGAGAGACCCAGTACTTC,CASSLGGSTGETQYF
many,TRBJ1-2,.,TRBV29-1,TGCAGCGTTGATGGGGATGGCTACACCTTC,CSVDGDGYTF
.,TRBJ2-7,TRBD2,TRBV20-1,TGCAGTGCGAGCGCTCTTTCTAGCGGGCCTTCCTACGAGCAGTACTTC,CSASALSSGPSYEQYF
.,TRBJ2-7,.,TRBV20-1,TGCAGTGCTAGTGCCCCCGGAGAGCCCTACGAGCAGTACTTC,CSASAPGEPYEQYF
many,TRBJ2-5,.,TRBV29-1,TGCAGCGTACCCCACCCAAAGAGGGCGGACCAAGAGACCCAGTACTTC,CSVPHPKRADQETQYF
.,TRBJ1-5,.,TRBV4-1,TGCGCCAGCAGCCAGAGAGGCAATCAGCCCCAGCATTTT,CASSQRGNQPQHF
few,TRBJ2-7,.,TRBV20-1,TGCAGTGCTACCCGACTGGACTACGAGCAGTACTTC,CSATRLDYEQYF
.,TRBJ2-4,.,TRBV20-1,TGCAGTGCTAGATCGGGACTGGGGAACATTCAGTACTTC,CSARSGLGNIQYF
.,TRBJ1-1,.,TRBV20-1,TGCAGTGCTAGAGGGCACACTGAAGCTTTCTTT,CSARGHTEAFF
.,TRBJ2-1,TRBD2,TRBV24-1,TGTGCCACCAGTGATTTGCATTCCAGCGGGAGAGATGAGCAGTTCTTC,CATSDLHSSGRDEQFF
.,TRBJ2-7,TRBD1,TRBV5-1,TGCGCCAGCAATCCGGGACAGGGCCACTACGAGCAGTACTTC,CASNPGQGHYEQYF
.,TRBJ2-1,.,TRBV29-1,TGCAGCGTTGACAGAGAGGGGGAAGGGCAGTTCTTC,CSVDREGEGQFF
few,TRBJ2-7,TRBD1,TRBV7-9,TGTGCCAGCAGCTTCACAGGGGGCGTATACGAGCAGTACTTC,CASSFTGGVYEQYF
many,TRBJ2-7,TRBD2,TRBV9,TGTGCCAGCAGCGTCGGGACTAAGACCTACGAGCAGTACTTC,CASSVGTKTYEQYF
.,TRBJ1-2,.,TRBV30,TGTGCCTGGAGTGTAGGGAAATCTGATGGCTACACCTTC,CAWSVGKSDGYTF
few,TRBJ1-2,.,TRBV13,TGTGCCAGCAGCGGGACATTCCTCTATGGCTACACCTTC,CASSGTFLYGYTF
few,TRBJ2-7,TRBD1,TRBV18,TGTGCCAGCTCACGACAGGGACAGCCTTACGAGCAGTACTTC,CASSRQGQPYEQYF
.,TRBJ2-1,.,TRBV20-1,TGCAGTGCTAGGGACTTGATGAGGCGAGGCAATGAGCAGTTCTTC,CSARDLMRRGNEQFF
many,TRBJ2-1,TRBD2,TRBV20-1,TGCAGTGCTAGAGATGTTCGGCTAGCGGGAGTTAGTGAGCAGTTCTTC,CSARDVRLAGVSEQFF
.,TRBJ2-1,.,TRBV7-3,TGTGCCAGCAGCTTACTAGCTTACAATGAGCAGTTCTTC,CASSLLAYNEQFF
.,TRBJ2-3,.,TRBV29-1,TGCAGCGTTGTTTGGGGGGCCGAAGATACGCAGTATTTT,CSVVWGAEDTQYF
many,TRBJ2-1,.,TRBV29-1,TGCAGCGTTGTACCGGCGGGAAGGCACAATGAGCAGTTCTTC,CSVVPAGRHNEQFF
many,TRBJ2-1,.,TRBV20-1,TGCAGTACCTACGGAAGCTCCTACAATGAGCAGTTCTTC,CSTYGSSYNEQFF
.,TRBJ2-7,TRBD2,TRBV27,TGTGCCAGCAGTCCTTGGGAGGGCCCCTACGAGCAGTACTTC,CASSPWEGPYEQYF
many,TRBJ2-1,.,TRBV7-9,TGTGCCAGCAGCCAGGACGGGAATGAGCAGTTCTTC,CASSQDGNEQFF
few,TRBJ1-1,.,TRBV6-5,TGTGCCAGCAGTTACTCGATTCTCAGCGGGATTTTACCTGAAGCTTTCTTT,CASSYSILSGILPEAFF
few,TRBJ2-5,.,TRBV12-3/TRBV12-4,TGTGCCAGCAGTTTTGCGGGGACGGGGACCCAGTACTTC,CASSFAGTGTQYF
.,TRBJ2-3,.,TRBV12-3/TRBV12-4,TGTGCCAGCAGACTAGCCATAGCTAACACAGATACGCAGTATTTT,CASRLAIANTDTQYF
.,TRBJ2-7,.,TRBV3-1,TGTGCCAGCAGCCTGGGGACACACTCCTACGAGCAGTACTTC,CASSLGTHSYEQYF
few,TRBJ2-1,.,TRBV7-6,TGTGCCAGCAGCTTAGAGTCCGCGGGTGCCATAAGCTCCTACAATGAGCAGTTCTTC,CASSLESAGAISSYNEQFF
.,TRBJ1-4,.,TRBV20-1,TGCAGTGCTACCCCTCGGGTACGTGACACTGAAAAACTGTTTTTT,CSATPRVRDTEKLFF
.,TRBJ2-1,.,TRBV15,TGTGCCACCAGCTCAGCCCGATTCAACAATGAGCAGTTCTTC,CATSSARFNNEQFF
once,TRBJ2-7,.,TRBV20-1,TGCAGTGCTAGGGCTGTAGTAGCGGACTCCTACGAGCAGTACTTC,CSARAVVADSYEQYF
few,TRBJ2-5,.,TRBV6-4,TGTGCCAGCAGCGATGCGGTGGGGGAGACCCAGTACTTC,CASSDAVGETQYF
.,TRBJ2-1,.,TRBV28,TGTGCCAGCAGTTTTATCCCTAGTGGGTTCAATGAGCAGTTCTTC,CASSFIPSGFNEQFF
.,TRBJ1-1,TRBD1,TRBV13,TGTGCCAGCAGCTTAGGCAGGAGGGGGCCGGGCAGCAGTGAAGCTTTCTTT,CASSLGRRGPGSSEAFF
few,TRBJ1-1,.,TRBV6-5,TGTGCCAGCAGTGGGGGAGACACTGAAGCTTTCTTT,CASSGGDTEAFF
many,TRBJ1-5,TRBD1,TRBV20-1,TGCAGTGCTAGAGTGGGCGGACAGGGTAGCAATCAGCCCCAGCATTTT,CSARVGGQGSNQPQHF
.,TRBJ2-7,TRBD2,TRBV20-1,TGCAGTGCCATTACCCTAGCGGGAGGGGAGAAGGAGCAGTACTTC,CSAITLAGGEKEQYF
few,TRBJ2-1,.,TRBV7-9,TGTGCCAGCAGCTTAGACCCCCAAGCCTACAATGAGCAGTTCTTC,CASSLDPQAYNEQFF
few,TRBJ2-3,TRBD1,TRBV29-1,TGCAGCGTTCTCCGACAGGGGGTAACAGATACGCAGTATTTT,CSVLRQGVTDTQYF
few,TRBJ2-7,.,TRBV4-1,TGCGCCAGCAGCCAAGGGGACATCCACGAGCAGTACTTC,CASSQGDIHEQYF
many,TRBJ2-2,TRBD2,TRBV19,TGTGCCAGTAGTATTAGGGCGGGAGCTGCCGGGGAGCTGTTTTTT,CASSIRAGAAGELFF
.,TRBJ1-1,.,TRBV7-3,TGTGCCAGCAGCCCGCGAGGGGGGTGGAGCGTCACTGAAGCTTTCTTT,CASSPRGGWSVTEAFF
many,TRBJ1-5,.,TRBV20-1,TGCAGTGCTAGAGATCAGGGGCATCAGCCCCAGCATTTT,CSARDQGHQPQHF
few,TRBJ2-7,.,TRBV27,TGTGCCAGCAGTTTGTACAGTCTTAGTACGTGGTACGAGCAGTACTTC,CASSLYSLSTWYEQYF
.,TRBJ2-3,.,TRBV7-2,TGTGCCAGCAGCTTATCGCGACTAGACACAGATACGCAGTATTTT,CASSLSRLDTDTQYF
.,TRBJ2-2,.,TRBV21-1,TGTGCCAGCAGCTCGCCAACGGGGAATAACACCGGGGAGCTGTTTTTT,CASSSPTGNNTGELFF
many,TRBJ2-1,TRBD2,TRBV20-1,TGCAGTGCAAGCACAAAGTCGCGGGGGCTAGCGGGAGCTAATGAGCAGTTCTTC,CSASTKSRGLAGANEQFF
few,TRBJ2-3,TRBD2,TRBV5-1,TGCGCCAGCAGCTTGGGGGGCGGGAGTGCAGCAGATACGCAGTATTTT,CASSLGGGSAADTQYF
.,TRBJ2-7,.,TRBV29-1,TGCAGCGCGATCCCCGGGACTCTTTCCTACGAGCAGTACTTC,CSAIPGTLSYEQYF